The next 9 T cell receptor beta chains were all read from a single sample in a study of CD8+ T cells in alopecia areata. RNA extraction was followed by reverse transcription into cDNA, which acted as the sequencing template. Only in-frame clones appear in the TCRdb table, and some are missing; sequencing was by immunoSEQ multiplex PCR. The sample lists about 110,000 clones, approximately 59% occurring once. Material: CD8+ T cells sorted from blood. Receptors originate from a human donor in good health.

The chain carries TRBV29-1 and TRBJ2-7; the D is unclear. This CDR3 spans 12 amino acids. V was shortened by 1 base and J by 3 bases, with 7 bases between the two germline ends. Germline CDR1 and CDR2: SQVTM and ANQGSEA. The CDR3 bases are TGCAGCGTTGAAGGCTGGGGCTACGAGCAGTACTTC. Residues: CSVEGWGYEQYF.

V usage is TRBV4-1 and J usage is TRBJ2-7, with D unclear. The length of the CDR3 is 13 residues. Trimming stripped 2 bases from V and 5 bases from J, with 10 bases between. The germline V gene encodes CDR1 MGHRA and CDR2 YSYEKL. The CDR3 coding sequence is TGCGCCAGCAGCCAAAGGGCGGTTCACGAGCAGTACTTC. Translation gives CASSQRAVHEQYF.

The chain employs TRBV7-8 and TRBJ2-5; D is uncertain. V lost 2 bases, J lost 2 bases, and 9 bases lay in between. The CDR3 totals 14 residues. CDR1 is SGHVS and CDR2 is FQNEAQ in the germline V gene. Here the CDR3 reads CASSLTLQQETQYF. The CDR3 DNA is TGTGCCAGCAGCTTAACACTCCAGCAAGAGACCCAGTACTTC.

This chain links TRBV4-3 with TRBJ2-2; 9 positions agree with TRBD2. Germline loops: CDR1 LGHNA, CDR2 YSLEER. CDR3 size: 16 residues. V lost 1 base, J lost 6 bases, and 6 bases stayed unmatched. The CDR3 region is CASSQVLAGLAGELFF. CDR3 in DNA: TGCGCCAGCAGCCAAGTTCTAGCGGGGTTGGCCGGGGAGCTGTTTTTT.

This chain connects TRBV6-6 to TRBJ1-1; D is uncertain. Trimming removed 0 bases from V and 4 bases from J, with 3 bases in between. The CDR3 consists of 12 residues. The germline gives CDR1 MNHNY, CDR2 SVGAGI (reference sequence). CDR3 in amino acids: CASSYSVTEAFF. The CDR3 bases are TGTGCCAGCAGTTACTCGGTCACTGAAGCTTTCTTT.

This clone is a singleton in its sample. V gene TRBV2 combines with J gene TRBJ2-6; D is ambiguous. The length of the CDR3 is 16 residues. Germline V gene sequence: CDR1 SNHLY, CDR2 FYNNEI. Trimming took 3 bases from V and 0 from J, leaving 9 bases between them. The CDR3 region has the DNA TGTGCCAGCAGTGAGGGCAGAAACTCTGGGGCCAACGTCCTGACTTTC. Translation: CASSEGRNSGANVLTF.

A single count supports this clone. The chain couples TRBV21-1 to TRBJ2-5; the D segment call TRBD1 is taken from the table without a DNA check. TRBV21-1 has pseudogene status. CDR3 length equals 15 residues. CDR3 sequence reads: CASSPRDRSGETQYF. The CDR3 DNA sequence: TGTGCCAGCAGCCCCCGGGACAGGTCAGGGGAGACCCAGTACTTC.

This clone was seen more than once but under ten times. The V gene is TRBV5-1, the J gene TRBJ1-1; no firm D call. Germline lookup yields CDR1 SGHRS and CDR2 YFSETQ. There are 9 residues in the CDR3. For the CDR3, the DNA is TGCCCGATGAACACTGAAGCTTTCTTT. It is translated as CPMNTEAFF.

This clone was counted between two and nine times. The rearrangement joins TRBV5-1 to TRBJ2-7; D remains ambiguous. The germline V gene encodes CDR1 SGHRS and CDR2 YFSETQ. The CDR3 totals 14 residues. Trimming shortened V by 0 bases and J by 1 base, and 8 bases separated the two germline ends. The CDR3 DNA sequence: TGCGCCAGCAGCTTGGCCCTGGAGTCCTACGAGCAGTACTTC. Its protein is CASSLALESYEQYF.